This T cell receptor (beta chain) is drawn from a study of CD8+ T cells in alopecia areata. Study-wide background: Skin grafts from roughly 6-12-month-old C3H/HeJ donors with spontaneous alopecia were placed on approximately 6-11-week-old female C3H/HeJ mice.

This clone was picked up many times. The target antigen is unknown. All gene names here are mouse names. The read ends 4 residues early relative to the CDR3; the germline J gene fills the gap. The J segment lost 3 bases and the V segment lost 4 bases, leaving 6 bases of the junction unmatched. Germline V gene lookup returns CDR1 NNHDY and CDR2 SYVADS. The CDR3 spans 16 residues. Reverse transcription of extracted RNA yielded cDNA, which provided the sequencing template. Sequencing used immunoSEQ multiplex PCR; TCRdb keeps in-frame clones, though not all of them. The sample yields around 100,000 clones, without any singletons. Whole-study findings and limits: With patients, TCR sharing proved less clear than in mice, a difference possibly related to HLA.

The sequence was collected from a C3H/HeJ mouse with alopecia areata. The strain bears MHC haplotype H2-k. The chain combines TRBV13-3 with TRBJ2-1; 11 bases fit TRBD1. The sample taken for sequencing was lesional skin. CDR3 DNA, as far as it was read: TGTGCCAGCAGTCTTGGGACAGGGGGGATCTATGCT. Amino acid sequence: CASSLGTGGIYA. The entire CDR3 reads CASSLGTGGIYAEQFF.